The source of this T cell receptor beta chain is a study of control samples from healthy donors and cancer patients. Sequenced by immunoSEQ multiplex PCR; TCRdb stores in-frame clones only, minus some. The sample records 35,000 to 50,000 clones, 70% to 90% being singletons. What was sequenced was blood. The source is a man in his 60s in good health.

In DNA form, the CDR3 reads TGTGCCAGCAGTCCCCCGACAGGGAATGGCTACACCTTC. Translated: CASSPPTGNGYTF. The chain links TRBV28 to TRBJ1-2; 7 positions match TRBD1. The germline gives CDR1 MDHEN, CDR2 SYDVKM. V shed 5 bases and J 6 bases; nucleotides not matched to a gene: 6. This CDR3 region has 13 residues.